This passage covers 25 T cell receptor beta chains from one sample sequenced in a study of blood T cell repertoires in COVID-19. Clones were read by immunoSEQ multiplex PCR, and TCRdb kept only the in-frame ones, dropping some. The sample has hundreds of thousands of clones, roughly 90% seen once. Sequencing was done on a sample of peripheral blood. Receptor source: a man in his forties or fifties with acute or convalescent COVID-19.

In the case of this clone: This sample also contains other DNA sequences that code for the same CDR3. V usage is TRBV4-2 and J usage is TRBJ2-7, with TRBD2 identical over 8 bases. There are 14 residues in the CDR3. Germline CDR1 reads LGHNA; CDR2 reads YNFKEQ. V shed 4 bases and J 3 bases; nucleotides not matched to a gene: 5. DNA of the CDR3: TGTGCCAGCAGCCCACCAGGGACTAGCTACGAGCAGTACTTC. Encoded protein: CASSPPGTSYEQYF.

The CDR3 region is CASGQSGAFGYTF. The DNA of the CDR3 is TGTGCTAGTGGCCAAAGTGGGGCTTTCGGCTACACCTTC. This chain connects TRBV12-5 to TRBJ1-2; D is possibly TRBD1 (5 bases). This CDR3 has 13 amino acids. From germline, CDR1 is LGHNT and CDR2 FRNRAP. V was pared by 6 bases and J by 8 bases, with 16 bases between.

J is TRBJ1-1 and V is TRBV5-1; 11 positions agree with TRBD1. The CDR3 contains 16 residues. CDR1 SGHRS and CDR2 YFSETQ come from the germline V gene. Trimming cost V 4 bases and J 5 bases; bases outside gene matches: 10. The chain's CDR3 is CASSDGTGGVRTEAFF. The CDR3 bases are TGCGCCAGCAGCGACGGGACAGGGGGAGTAAGAACTGAAGCTTTCTTT.

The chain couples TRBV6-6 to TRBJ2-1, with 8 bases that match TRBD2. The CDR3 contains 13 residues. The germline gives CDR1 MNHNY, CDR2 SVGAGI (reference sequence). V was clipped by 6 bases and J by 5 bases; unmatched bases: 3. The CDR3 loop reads CASRLAANNEQFF. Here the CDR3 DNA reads TGTGCCAGCAGACTAGCGGCTAACAATGAGCAGTTCTTC.

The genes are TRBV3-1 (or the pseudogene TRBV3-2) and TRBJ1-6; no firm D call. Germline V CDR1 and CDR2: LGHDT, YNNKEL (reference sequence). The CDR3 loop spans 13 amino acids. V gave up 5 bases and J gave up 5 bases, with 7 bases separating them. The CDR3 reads CASSSGDNSPLHF. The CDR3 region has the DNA TGTGCCAGCAGCTCCGGTGATAATTCACCCCTCCACTTT.

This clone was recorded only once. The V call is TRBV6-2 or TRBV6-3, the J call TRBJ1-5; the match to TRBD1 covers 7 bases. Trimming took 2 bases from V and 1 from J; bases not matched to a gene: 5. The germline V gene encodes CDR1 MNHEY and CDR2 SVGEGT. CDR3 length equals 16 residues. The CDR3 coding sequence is TGTGCCAGCAGTTACCCGGGACAGCCAAGCAATCAGCCCCAGCATTTT. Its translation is CASSYPGQPSNQPQHF.

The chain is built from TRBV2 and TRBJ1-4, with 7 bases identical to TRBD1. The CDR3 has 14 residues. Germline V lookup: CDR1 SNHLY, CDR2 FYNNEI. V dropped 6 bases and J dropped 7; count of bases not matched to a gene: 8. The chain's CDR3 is CASSDGTAAEKLFF. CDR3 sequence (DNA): TGTGCCAGCAGCGACGGGACAGCAGCTGAAAAACTGTTTTTT.

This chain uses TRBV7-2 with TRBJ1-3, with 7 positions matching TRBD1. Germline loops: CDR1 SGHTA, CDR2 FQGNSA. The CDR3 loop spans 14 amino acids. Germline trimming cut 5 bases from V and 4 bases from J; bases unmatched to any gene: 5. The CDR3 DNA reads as TGTGCCAGCAGCGGCAGGGGGGTAGGAAACACCATATATTTT. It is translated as CASSGRGVGNTIYF.

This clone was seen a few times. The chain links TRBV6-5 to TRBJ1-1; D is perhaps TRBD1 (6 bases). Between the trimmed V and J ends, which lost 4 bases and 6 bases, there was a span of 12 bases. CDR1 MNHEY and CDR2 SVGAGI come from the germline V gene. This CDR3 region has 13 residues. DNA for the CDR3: TGTGCCAGCAGTTCCTCAGGGGCACCTGAAGCTTTCTTT. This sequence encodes CASSSSGAPEAFF.

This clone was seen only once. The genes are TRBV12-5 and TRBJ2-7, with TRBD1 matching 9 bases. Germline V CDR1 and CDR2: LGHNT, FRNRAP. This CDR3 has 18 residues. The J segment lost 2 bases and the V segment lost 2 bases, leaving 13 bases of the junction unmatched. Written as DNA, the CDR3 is TGTGCTAGTGGTTTGTTACCCAAGAGCCGGGACAGGGCCTACGAGCAGTACTTC. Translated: CASGLLPKSRDRAYEQYF. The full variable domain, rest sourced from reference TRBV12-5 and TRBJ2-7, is DARVTQTPRHKVTEMGQEVTMRCQPILGHNTVFWYRQTMMQGLELLAYFRNRAPLDDSGMPKDRFSAEMPDATLATLKIQPSEPRDSAVYFCASGLLPKSRDRAYEQYFGPGTRLTVT.

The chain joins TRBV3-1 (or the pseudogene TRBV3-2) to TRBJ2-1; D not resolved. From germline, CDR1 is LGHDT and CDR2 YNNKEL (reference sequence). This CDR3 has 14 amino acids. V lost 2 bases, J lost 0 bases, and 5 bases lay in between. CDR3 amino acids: CASSQWSSYNEQFF. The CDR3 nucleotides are TGTGCCAGCAGCCAATGGAGCTCCTACAATGAGCAGTTCTTC.

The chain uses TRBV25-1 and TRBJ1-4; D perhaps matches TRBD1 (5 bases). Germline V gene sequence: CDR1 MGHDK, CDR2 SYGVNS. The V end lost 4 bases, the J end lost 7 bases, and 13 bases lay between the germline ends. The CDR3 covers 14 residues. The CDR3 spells CASSAHGGGEKLFF. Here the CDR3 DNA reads TGTGCCAGCAGTGCCCACGGGGGTGGTGAAAAACTGTTTTTT.

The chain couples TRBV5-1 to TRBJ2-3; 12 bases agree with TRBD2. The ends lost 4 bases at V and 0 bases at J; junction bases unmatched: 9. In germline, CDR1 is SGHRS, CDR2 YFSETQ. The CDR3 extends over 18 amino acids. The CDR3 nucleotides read TGCGCCAGCAGCCCAGGACTAGCGGGGTTAGCTAGCACAGATACGCAGTATTTT. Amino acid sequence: CASSPGLAGLASTDTQYF.

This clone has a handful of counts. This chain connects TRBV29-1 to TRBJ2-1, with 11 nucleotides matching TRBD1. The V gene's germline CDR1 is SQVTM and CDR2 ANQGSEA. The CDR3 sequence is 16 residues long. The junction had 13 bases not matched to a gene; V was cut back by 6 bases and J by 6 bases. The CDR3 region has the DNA TGCAGCGTAGGGCTAAACCGGGACAGGGGGATCAATGAGCAGTTCTTC. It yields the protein CSVGLNRDRGINEQFF.

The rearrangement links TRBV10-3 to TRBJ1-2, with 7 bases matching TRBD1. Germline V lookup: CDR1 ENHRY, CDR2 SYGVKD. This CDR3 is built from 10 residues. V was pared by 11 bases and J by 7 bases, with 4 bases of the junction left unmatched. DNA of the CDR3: TGTGCCTCGGGACAGCCTGGCTACACCTTC. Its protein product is CASGQPGYTF.

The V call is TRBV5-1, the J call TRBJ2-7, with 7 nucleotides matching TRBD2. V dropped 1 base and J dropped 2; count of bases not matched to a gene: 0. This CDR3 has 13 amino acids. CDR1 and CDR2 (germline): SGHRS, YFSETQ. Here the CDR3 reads CASSLTSAYEQYF. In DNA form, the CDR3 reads TGCGCCAGCAGCTTGACTAGCGCCTACGAGCAGTACTTC.

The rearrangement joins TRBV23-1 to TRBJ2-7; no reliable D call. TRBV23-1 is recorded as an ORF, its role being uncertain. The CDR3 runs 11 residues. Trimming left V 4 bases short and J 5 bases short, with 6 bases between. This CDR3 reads CASSRHHEQYF. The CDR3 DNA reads TGCGCCAGCAGTCGTCATCACGAGCAGTACTTC.

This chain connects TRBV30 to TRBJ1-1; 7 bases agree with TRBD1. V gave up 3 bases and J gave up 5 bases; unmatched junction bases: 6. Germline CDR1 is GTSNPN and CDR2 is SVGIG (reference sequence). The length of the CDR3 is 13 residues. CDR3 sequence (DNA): TGTGCCTGGAGAAACAGGGGATGGACTGAAGCTTTCTTT. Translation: CAWRNRGWTEAFF.

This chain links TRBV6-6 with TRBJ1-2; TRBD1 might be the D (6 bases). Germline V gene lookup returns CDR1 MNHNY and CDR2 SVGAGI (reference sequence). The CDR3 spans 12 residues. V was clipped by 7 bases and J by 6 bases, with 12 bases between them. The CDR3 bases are TGTGCCAGCACCCTAACAGGGAATGGCTACACCTTC. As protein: CASTLTGNGYTF.

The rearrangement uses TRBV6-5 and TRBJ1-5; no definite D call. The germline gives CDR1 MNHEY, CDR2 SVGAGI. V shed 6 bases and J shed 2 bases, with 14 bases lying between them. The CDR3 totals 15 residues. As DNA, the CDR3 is TGTGCCAGCAGCGAGGCGGTATCGGGCAATCAGCCCCAGCATTTT. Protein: CASSEAVSGNQPQHF.

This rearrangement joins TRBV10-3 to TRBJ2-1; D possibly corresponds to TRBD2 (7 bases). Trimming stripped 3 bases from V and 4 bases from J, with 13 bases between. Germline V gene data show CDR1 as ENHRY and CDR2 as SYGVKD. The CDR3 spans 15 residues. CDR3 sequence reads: CAISDKGGGYNEQFF. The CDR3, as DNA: TGTGCCATCAGTGATAAGGGGGGGGGTTACAATGAGCAGTTCTTC.

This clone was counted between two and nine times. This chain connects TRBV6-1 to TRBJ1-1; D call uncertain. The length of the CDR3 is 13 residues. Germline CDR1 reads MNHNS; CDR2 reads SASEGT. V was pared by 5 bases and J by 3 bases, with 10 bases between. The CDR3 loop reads CASSPLRDTEAFF. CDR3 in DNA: TGTGCCAGCAGTCCGTTGAGGGACACTGAAGCTTTCTTT.

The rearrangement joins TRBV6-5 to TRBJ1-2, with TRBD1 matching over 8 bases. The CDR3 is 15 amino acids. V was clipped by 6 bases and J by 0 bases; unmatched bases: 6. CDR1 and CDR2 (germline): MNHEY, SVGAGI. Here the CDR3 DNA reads TGTGCCAGCAGCCCAACAGGGGGTTCTAACTATGGCTACACCTTC. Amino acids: CASSPTGGSNYGYTF.

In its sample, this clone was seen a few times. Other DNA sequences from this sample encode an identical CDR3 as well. The CDR3 nucleotides are TGTGCCAGCAGTTTAGACAGGAACACTGAAGCTTTCTTT. It encodes CASSLDRNTEAFF. The V call is TRBV6-5, the J call TRBJ1-1, with D perhaps TRBD1 (5 bases). V was shortened by 4 bases and J by 1 base, with 7 bases between the two germline ends. Looked up from germline, CDR1 is MNHEY and CDR2 is SVGAGI. The length of the CDR3 is 13 residues.

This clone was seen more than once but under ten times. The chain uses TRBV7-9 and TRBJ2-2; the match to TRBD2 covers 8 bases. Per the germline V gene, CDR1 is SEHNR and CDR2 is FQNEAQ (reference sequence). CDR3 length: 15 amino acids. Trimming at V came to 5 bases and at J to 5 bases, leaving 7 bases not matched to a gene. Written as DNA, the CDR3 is TGTGCCAGCAGCCCCGTAGCGGGGAGGACCGGGGAGCTGTTTTTT. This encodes CASSPVAGRTGELFF.